These T cell receptor beta chains were read from a single sample in a study of T cells in Graves' hyperthyroidism and ophthalmopathy. TCRdb reprocessed the multiplex PCR reads via MiXCR and lists one record per CDR3 protein. The table lists 330,000 or so distinct CDR3 sequences, 15% to 20% of them singletons. What was sequenced was blood. These receptors all come from a woman aged 40 to 50 with Graves' ophthalmopathy. Both conserved end residues are part of each CDR3. The order of the fields is J gene, D gene, V gene, clone size, CDR3 length, CDR3 protein, CDR3 DNA. A D gene is named only where the DNA matches it firmly. Size is omitted from some rows. Given values are once, few, many or a class for expanded clones.

>TRBJ2-7|NA|TRBV6-5|many|13
CASSRKGGWEQYF
TGTGCCAGCAGTCGGAAAGGAGGGTGGGAGCAGTACTTC
>TRBJ2-7|TRBD2|TRBV28|NA|15
CASSPLLFLAGRPYF
TGTGCCAGCAGTCCCCTGCTTTTTCTAGCGGGACGCCCGTACTTC
>TRBJ1-6|NA|TRBV9|many|18
CASSVQPTGRNYNSPLHF
TGTGCCAGCAGCGTACAACCCACGGGACGCAACTATAATTCACCCCTCCACTTT
>TRBJ2-7|NA|TRBV11-2|many|14
CASSSNRDLYEQYF
TGTGCCAGCAGCTCGAACAGGGACCTCTACGAGCAGTACTTC
>TRBJ1-2|TRBD1|TRBV6-2/TRBV6-3|NA|14
CASTSLGQPYGYTF
TGTGCCAGCACTTCCCTGGGACAGCCCTATGGCTACACCTTC
>TRBJ1-1|NA|TRBV10-1|many|13
CASAIKPNTEAFF
TGCGCCAGCGCCATTAAACCGAACACTGAAGCTTTCTTT
>TRBJ1-1|NA|TRBV28|many|12
CATDIQGRGAFF
TGTGCCACAGACATACAGGGACGGGGAGCTTTCTTT
>TRBJ2-5|TRBD2|TRBV15|many|18
CATSRTSDVSTYQETQYF
TGTGCCACCAGCAGGACTAGCGATGTGTCCACGTACCAAGAGACCCAGTACTTC
>TRBJ1-1|NA|TRBV6-1|NA|15
CASRRTGGLGTEAFF
TGTGCCAGCAGGCGGACCGGGGGATTGGGAACTGAAGCTTTCTTT
>TRBJ2-7|NA|TRBV2|many|12
CASRSDSAEQYF
TGTGCCAGCAGATCGGACAGTGCCGAGCAGTACTTC
>TRBJ1-1|TRBD1|TRBV30|many|12
CAWSRTGTEAFF
TGTGCCTGGAGTCGGACAGGGACTGAAGCTTTCTTT
>TRBJ1-1|NA|TRBV20-1|many|13
CSARDPRGRVAFF
TGCAGTGCTAGAGATCCCCGCGGCAGGGTTGCTTTCTTT
>TRBJ1-5|NA|TRBV4-2|NA|19
CASSLVELAGFAGNQPQHF
TGTGCCAGCAGCCTAGTCGAGTTGGCAGGATTCGCCGGCAATCAGCCCCAGCATTTT
>TRBJ2-2|TRBD2|TRBV14|many|16
CASSQDGGLVYGELFF
TGTGCCAGCAGCCAAGATGGGGGACTAGTTTACGGGGAGCTGTTTTTT
>TRBJ2-1|TRBD2|TRBV28|many|17
CASSLPRLAGVRNEQFF
TGTGCCAGCAGTCTCCCCCGACTAGCGGGAGTAAGAAATGAGCAGTTCTTC
>TRBJ1-5|TRBD1|TRBV6-1|many|13
CASSTGERQPQHF
TGTGCCAGCAGCACAGGGGAGAGGCAGCCCCAGCATTTT
>TRBJ1-5|NA|TRBV2|many|16
CASSELSDYSNQPQHF
TGTGCCAGCAGTGAACTCTCTGACTATAGCAATCAGCCCCAGCATTTT
>TRBJ2-7|NA|TRBV4-1|many|15
CASSLARDSTWEQYF
TGCGCCAGCAGCCTAGCCCGGGACTCCACCTGGGAGCAGTACTTC
>TRBJ2-5|TRBD2|TRBV20-1|many|13
CSAPGLPQETQYF
TGCAGTGCCCCGGGACTACCCCAAGAGACCCAGTACTTC
>TRBJ2-7|TRBD1|TRBV27|many|14
CASSGPQGIYEQYF
TGTGCCAGCAGTGGCCCACAGGGGATCTACGAGCAGTACTTC
>TRBJ2-7|NA|TRBV2|many|13
CASSPMLGIEQYF
TGTGCCAGCAGCCCCATGTTGGGGATCGAGCAGTACTTC
>TRBJ2-2|NA|TRBV6-1|NA|16
CASSPIMSMNTGELFF
TGTGCCAGCAGCCCAATCATGTCCATGAACACCGGGGAGCTGTTTTTT
>TRBJ2-5|TRBD1|TRBV5-1|many|16
CASSLGLRDREETQYF
TGCGCCAGCAGCTTGGGCCTCCGGGACAGGGAAGAGACCCAGTACTTC
>TRBJ2-1|NA|TRBV11-3|many|15
CASSLDPVGVNEQFF
TGTGCCAGCAGCTTAGATCCGGTAGGGGTAAATGAGCAGTTCTTC
>TRBJ1-1|NA|TRBV4-1|many|14
CASSQDAGNTEAFF
TGCGCCAGCAGCCAAGATGCAGGGAACACTGAAGCTTTCTTT
>TRBJ2-2|TRBD2|TRBV30|many|17
CAWSVPLAGGNTGELFF
TGTGCCTGGAGTGTCCCACTAGCGGGAGGTAACACCGGGGAGCTGTTTTTT
>TRBJ2-5|NA|TRBV29-1|many|14
CSVGAEGGGETQYF
TGCAGCGTTGGAGCTGAGGGGGGAGGTGAGACCCAGTACTTC
>TRBJ2-7|NA|TRBV12-3/TRBV12-4|many|12
CASTTNPHEQYF
TGTGCCAGCACGACCAATCCCCACGAGCAGTACTTC
>TRBJ1-2|TRBD1|TRBV11-2|many|15
CASSLDRTSNYGYTF
TGTGCCAGCAGCCTGGACAGGACGTCTAACTATGGCTACACCTTC
>TRBJ2-5|NA|TRBV6-1|NA|13
CASSALEGETQYF
TGTGCCAGCAGTGCTCTGGAAGGAGAGACCCAGTACTTC
>TRBJ1-2|TRBD1|TRBV4-1|NA|14
CASSQDRGQRGYTF
TGCGCCAGCAGCCAAGACAGGGGGCAAAGGGGCTACACCTTC
>TRBJ1-3|NA|TRBV12-3/TRBV12-4|few|16
CASSFMDKVTGNTISF
TGTGCCAGCAGTTTCATGGACAAGGTAACCGGAAACACCATATCTTTT
>TRBJ2-7|TRBD2|TRBV4-1|many|15
CASSQVSSGNYEQYF
TGCGCCAGCAGCCAAGTGTCTAGCGGGAACTACGAGCAGTACTTC
>TRBJ1-2|NA|TRBV30|once|13
CAWSVRDTHGYTF
TGTGCCTGGAGTGTACGAGACACGCATGGCTACACCTTC
>TRBJ2-2|NA|TRBV28|many|16
CASNPAGKGMGGELFF
TGTGCCAGCAATCCCGCAGGGAAGGGTATGGGCGGGGAGCTGTTTTTT
>TRBJ2-7|TRBD2|TRBV5-1|many|16
CASSLGGGGSSYEQYF
TGCGCCAGCAGCTTGGGGGGCGGGGGGTCCTCCTACGAGCAGTACTTC
>TRBJ2-2|TRBD2|TRBV12-3/TRBV12-4|many|14
CASRLAGVTGELFF
TGTGCCAGCAGACTAGCGGGAGTCACCGGGGAGCTGTTTTTT
>TRBJ1-1|NA|TRBV5-1|many|17
CASSLLRGTGTNTEAFF
TGCGCCAGCAGCTTGTTAAGGGGAACAGGAACGAACACTGAAGCTTTCTTT
>TRBJ2-7|NA|TRBV4-3|NA|16
CASSQVGGRNSYEQYF
TGCGCCAGCAGCCAAGTGGGTGGGAGGAACTCCTACGAGCAGTACTTC
>TRBJ2-7|NA|TRBV11-2|many|13
CASTHGRGYEQYF
TGTGCCAGCACTCACGGGCGGGGCTACGAGCAGTACTTC
>TRBJ2-7|TRBD1|TRBV5-1|many|14
CASSGGTGADEQYF
TGCGCCAGCAGCGGAGGGACAGGCGCGGACGAGCAGTACTTC
>TRBJ1-1|NA|TRBV7-9|NA|12
CASSLAEGEAFF
TGTGCCAGCAGCTTAGCGGAGGGTGAAGCTTTCTTT
>TRBJ1-1|TRBD1|TRBV6-5|many|15
CASRRDRKLNTEAFF
TGTGCCAGCCGACGGGACAGGAAACTTAACACTGAAGCTTTCTTT
>TRBJ1-5|NA|TRBV28|many|16
CASSLVGQNSNQPQHF
TGTGCCAGCAGTTTGGTTGGTCAGAATAGCAATCAGCCCCAGCATTTT
>TRBJ2-5|TRBD1|TRBV27|many|16
CASSLYRDRGVETQYF
TGTGCCAGCAGTTTGTACCGGGACAGGGGGGTGGAGACCCAGTACTTC
>TRBJ2-2|NA|TRBV20-1|many|12
CSAAHTPGELFF
TGCAGTGCGGCCCATACCCCCGGGGAGCTGTTTTTT